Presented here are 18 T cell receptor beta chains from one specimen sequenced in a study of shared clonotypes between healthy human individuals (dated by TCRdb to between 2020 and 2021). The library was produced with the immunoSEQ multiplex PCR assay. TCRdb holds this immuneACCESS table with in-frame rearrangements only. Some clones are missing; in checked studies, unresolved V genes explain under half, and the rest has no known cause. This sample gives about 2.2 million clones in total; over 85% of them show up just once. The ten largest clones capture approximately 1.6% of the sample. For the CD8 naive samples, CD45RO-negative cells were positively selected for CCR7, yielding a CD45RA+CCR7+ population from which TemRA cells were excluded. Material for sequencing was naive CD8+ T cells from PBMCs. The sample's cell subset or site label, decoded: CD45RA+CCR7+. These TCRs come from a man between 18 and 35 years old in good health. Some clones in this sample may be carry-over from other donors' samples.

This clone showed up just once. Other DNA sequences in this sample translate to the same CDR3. Written as DNA, the CDR3 is TGCAGCGTTGGTAGCGGGAGCTCCTACAATGAGCAGTTCTTC. Its protein product is CSVGSGSSYNEQFF. The chain joins TRBV29-1 to TRBJ2-1; 9 bases align to TRBD2. CDR1 and CDR2 (germline): SQVTM, ANQGSEA. The CDR3 sequence is 14 residues long. Losses at the gene ends were 4 bases for V and 0 bases for J; bases not matched to a gene: 1.

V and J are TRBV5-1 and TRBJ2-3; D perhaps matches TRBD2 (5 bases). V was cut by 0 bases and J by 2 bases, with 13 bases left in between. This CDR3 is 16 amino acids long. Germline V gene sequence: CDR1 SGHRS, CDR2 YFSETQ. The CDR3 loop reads CASSLASQRITDTQYF. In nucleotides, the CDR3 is TGCGCCAGCAGCTTGGCTAGCCAGAGGATCACAGATACGCAGTATTTT.

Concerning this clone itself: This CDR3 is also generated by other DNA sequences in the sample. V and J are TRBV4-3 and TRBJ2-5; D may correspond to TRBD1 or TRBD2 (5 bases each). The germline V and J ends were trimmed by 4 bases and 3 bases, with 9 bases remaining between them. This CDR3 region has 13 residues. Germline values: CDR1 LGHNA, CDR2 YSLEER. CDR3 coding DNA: TGCGCCAGCAGCCCCGGGACCAAAGAGACCCAGTACTTC. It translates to CASSPGTKETQYF.

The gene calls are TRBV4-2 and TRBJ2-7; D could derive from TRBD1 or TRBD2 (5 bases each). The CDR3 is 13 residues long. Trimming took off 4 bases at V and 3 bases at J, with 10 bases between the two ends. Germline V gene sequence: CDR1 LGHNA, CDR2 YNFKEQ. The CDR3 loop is CASSPGPIYEQYF. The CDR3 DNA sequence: TGTGCCAGCAGCCCGGGACCGATCTACGAGCAGTACTTC.

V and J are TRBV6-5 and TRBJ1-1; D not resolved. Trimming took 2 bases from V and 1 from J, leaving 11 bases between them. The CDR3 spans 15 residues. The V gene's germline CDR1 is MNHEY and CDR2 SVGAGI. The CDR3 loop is CASSYGPAWNTEAFF. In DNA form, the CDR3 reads TGTGCCAGCAGTTACGGTCCAGCCTGGAACACTGAAGCTTTCTTT.

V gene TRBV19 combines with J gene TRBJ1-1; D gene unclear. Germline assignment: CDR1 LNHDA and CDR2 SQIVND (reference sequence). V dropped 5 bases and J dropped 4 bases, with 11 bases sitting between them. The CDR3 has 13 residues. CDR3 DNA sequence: TGTGCCAGTAGTGCCCTCGGCGGCACTGAAGCTTTCTTT. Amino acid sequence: CASSALGGTEAFF. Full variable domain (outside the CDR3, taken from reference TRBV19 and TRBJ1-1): DGGITQSPKYLFRKEGQNVTLSCEQNLNHDAMYWYRQDPGQGLRLIYYSQIVNDFQKGDIAEGYSVSREKKESFPLTVTSAQKNPTAFYLCASSALGGTEAFFGQGTRLTVV.

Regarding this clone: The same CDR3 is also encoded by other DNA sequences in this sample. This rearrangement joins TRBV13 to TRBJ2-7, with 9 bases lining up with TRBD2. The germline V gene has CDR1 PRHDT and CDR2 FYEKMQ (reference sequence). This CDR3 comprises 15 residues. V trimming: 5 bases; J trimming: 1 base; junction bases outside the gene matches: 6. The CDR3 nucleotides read TGTGCCAGCAGCCCGGGGCTAGCGGGGTCCTACGAGCAGTACTTC. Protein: CASSPGLAGSYEQYF.

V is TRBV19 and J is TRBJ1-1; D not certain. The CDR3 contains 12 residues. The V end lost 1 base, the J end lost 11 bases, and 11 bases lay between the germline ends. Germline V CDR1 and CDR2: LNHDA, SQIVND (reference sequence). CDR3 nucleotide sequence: TGTGCCAGTAGTATAGGTTCAGGATCGGCTTTCTTT. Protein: CASSIGSGSAFF.

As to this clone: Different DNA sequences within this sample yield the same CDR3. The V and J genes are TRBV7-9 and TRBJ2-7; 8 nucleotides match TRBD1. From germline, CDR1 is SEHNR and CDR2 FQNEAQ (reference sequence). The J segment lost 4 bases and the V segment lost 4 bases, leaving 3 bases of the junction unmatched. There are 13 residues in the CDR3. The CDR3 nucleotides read TGTGCCAGCAGCTGGGACAGGTCTTACGAGCAGTACTTC. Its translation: CASSWDRSYEQYF.

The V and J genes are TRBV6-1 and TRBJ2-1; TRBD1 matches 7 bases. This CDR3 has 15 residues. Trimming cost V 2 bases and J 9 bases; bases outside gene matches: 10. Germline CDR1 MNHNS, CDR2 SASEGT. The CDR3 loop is CASSEQRRQGVEQFF. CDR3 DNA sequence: TGTGCCAGCAGTGAACAGCGGAGGCAGGGGGTTGAGCAGTTCTTC.

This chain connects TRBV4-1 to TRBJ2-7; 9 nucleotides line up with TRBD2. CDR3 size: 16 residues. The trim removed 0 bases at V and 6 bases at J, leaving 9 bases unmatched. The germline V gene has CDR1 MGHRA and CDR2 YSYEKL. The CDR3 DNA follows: TGCGCCAGCAGCCAAGAATGGCGGGAGGGTGGAGTCGAGCAGTACTTC. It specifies CASSQEWREGGVEQYF.

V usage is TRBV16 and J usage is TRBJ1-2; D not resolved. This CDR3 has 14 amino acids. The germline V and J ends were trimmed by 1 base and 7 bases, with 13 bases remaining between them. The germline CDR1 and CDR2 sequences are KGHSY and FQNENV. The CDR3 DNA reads TGTGCCAGCAGCCAATGGCGGGCGGAAGGTGGCTACACCTTC. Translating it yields CASSQWRAEGGYTF.

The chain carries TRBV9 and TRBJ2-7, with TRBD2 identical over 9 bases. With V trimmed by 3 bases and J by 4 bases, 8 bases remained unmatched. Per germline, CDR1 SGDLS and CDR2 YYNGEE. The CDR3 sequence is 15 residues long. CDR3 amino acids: CASSDPGSGRYEQYF. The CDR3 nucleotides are TGTGCCAGCAGCGACCCAGGGAGCGGGAGGTACGAGCAGTACTTC. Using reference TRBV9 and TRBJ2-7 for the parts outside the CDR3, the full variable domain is DSGVTQTPKHLITATGQRVTLRCSPRSGDLSVYWYQQSLDQGLQFLIQYYNGEERAKGNILERFSAQQFPDLHSELNLSSLELGDSALYFCASSDPGSGRYEQYFGPGTRLTVT.

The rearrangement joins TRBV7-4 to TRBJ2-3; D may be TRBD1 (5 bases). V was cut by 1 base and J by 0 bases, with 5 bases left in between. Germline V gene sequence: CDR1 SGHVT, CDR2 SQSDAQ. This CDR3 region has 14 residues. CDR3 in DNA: TGTGCCAGCAGCTTAGGACAGAGCACAGATACGCAGTATTTT. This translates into CASSLGQSTDTQYF.

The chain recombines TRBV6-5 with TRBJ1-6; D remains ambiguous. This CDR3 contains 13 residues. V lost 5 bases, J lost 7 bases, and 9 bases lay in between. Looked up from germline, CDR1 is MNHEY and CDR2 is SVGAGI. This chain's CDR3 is CASSSIGNSPLHF. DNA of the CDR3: TGTGCCAGCAGTAGCATCGGGAATTCACCCCTCCACTTT.

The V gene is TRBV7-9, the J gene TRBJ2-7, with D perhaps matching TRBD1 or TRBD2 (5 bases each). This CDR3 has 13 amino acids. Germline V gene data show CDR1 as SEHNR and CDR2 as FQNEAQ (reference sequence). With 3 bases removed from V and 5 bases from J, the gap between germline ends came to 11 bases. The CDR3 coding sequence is TGTGCCAGCAGCTTTAGCAGGGACCACGAGCAGTACTTC. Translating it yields CASSFSRDHEQYF. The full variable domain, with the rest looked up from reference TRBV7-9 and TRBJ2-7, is DTGVSQNPRHKITKRGQNVTFRCDPISEHNRLYWYRQTLGQGPEFLTYFQNEAQLEKSRLLSDRFSAERPKGSFSTLEIQRTEQGDSAMYLCASSFSRDHEQYFGPGTRLTVT.

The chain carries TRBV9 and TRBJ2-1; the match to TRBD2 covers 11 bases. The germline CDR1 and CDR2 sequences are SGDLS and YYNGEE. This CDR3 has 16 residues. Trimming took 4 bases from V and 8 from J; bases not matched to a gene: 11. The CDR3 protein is CASSRLAGGPVDEQFF. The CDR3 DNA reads TGTGCCAGCAGCCGATTAGCGGGAGGGCCGGTAGATGAGCAGTTCTTC.

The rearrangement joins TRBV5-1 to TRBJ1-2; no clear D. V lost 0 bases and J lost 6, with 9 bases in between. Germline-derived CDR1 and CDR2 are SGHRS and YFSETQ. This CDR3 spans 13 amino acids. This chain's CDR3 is CASSLVMADGYTF. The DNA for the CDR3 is TGCGCCAGCAGCTTGGTAATGGCGGATGGCTACACCTTC.